One T cell receptor beta chain is described in this entry. Its antigen is not known. This CDR3 spans 12 amino acids. Between the trimmed V and J ends, which lost 3 bases and 6 bases, there was a span of 9 bases. Per germline, CDR1 LNHDA and CDR2 SQIVND (reference sequence). This sample is part of a study of OX40 agonist ivuxolimab in advanced cancers. Whole-study context: The study gave patients intravenous ivuxolimab at 0.01 to 10 mg/kg every 2 weeks. Dose-escalation patients were diagnosed with hepatocellular carcinoma, melanoma, renal cell cancer or head and neck cancer. Two cutaneous melanoma patients and one hepatocellular carcinoma patient, three in all, had partial responses.

Measured with immunoSEQ multiplex PCR; TCRdb has only the in-frame clones, and not every one. The sample lists approximately 51,000 clones, over 65% occurring once. General study findings and limits: Both CD4+ and CD8+ T cell populations in blood had undergone clonal expansion by week 6 at 0.1 to 3.0 mg/kg.

This material consisted of CD4+ or CD8+ T cells sorted from blood, taken in a trial of the OX40 agonist ivuxolimab. The chain recombines TRBV19 with TRBJ2-7; possible D gene TRBD1, 6 bases. The clonotype comes from an adult with an advanced solid tumor such as melanoma, head and neck, liver or kidney cancer. CDR3 in DNA: TGTGCCAGTAGTATCAACAGGGTCGAGCAGTACTTC. Its protein is CASSINRVEQYF.